Sequencing of this TCR beta chain was carried out in a study of blood T cell repertoires in COVID-19. Study overall: Acute and convalescent COVID-19 specimens originated in the United States, Italy and Spain. In each case, the material was cDNA or gDNA derived from T cells, B-cell-depleted T cells, or PBMCs.

As handled by the study authors: Nucleated cell number was recorded as an estimate derived from reference gene primer amplification. Some clones are missing from TCRdb's copy, which holds only in-frame ones; the method was immunoSEQ multiplex PCR. The D gene and trimming were derived from the DNA, and the V and J assignments and clone size from that table. The sample lists about 71,000 clones, around 80% occurring once. This clone was observed once. Trimming cost V 0 bases and J 6 bases, with 21 bases left between them. Germline V lookup: CDR1 LGHDT, CDR2 YNNKEL (reference sequence). The CDR3 spans 18 residues.

This chain links TRBV3-1 (or the pseudogene TRBV3-2) with TRBJ2-1; weak D call: TRBD2 (5 bases). Sequencing used peripheral blood. The receptor was isolated from a woman older than 75 with acute or convalescent COVID-19. Written as DNA, the CDR3 is TGTGCCAGCAGCCAAGATCACTCTCGCGCCGAGGGTGGCAATGAGCAGTTCTTC. It translates to CASSQDHSRAEGGNEQFF.